The 29 T cell receptor beta chains presented below share a single source sample, sequenced in a study of cytomegalovirus exposure and HLA in healthy donors (dated by TCRdb to about 2017). Library preparation was by the immunoSEQ multiplex PCR assay. For the multiplex PCR, a mixture combining 60 forward primers for TCR Vbeta segments and 13 reverse primers for TCR Jbeta segments was used. In TCRdb, the immuneACCESS table is reduced to in-frame sequences with V and J assigned. These tables do not hold every clone; where another copy was compared, an unresolved V gene accounts for under half, and the others remain unexplained. For this sample the table gives approximately 110,000 clones, of which 69% were detected only once. The ten largest make up approximately 3% of the sample. The sequenced sample consisted of PBMCs. The source of these receptors is a man under 40 in good health and CMV-seronegative.

The chain has TRBV28 and TRBJ1-4, with a weak D call TRBD1 (5 bases). CDR1 MDHEN and CDR2 SYDVKM come from the germline V gene. The CDR3 extends over 14 amino acids. The V gene lost 6 bases and the J gene lost 8 bases, with 16 bases spanning the gap. The CDR3 is CASRLTGETEKLFF. CDR3 nucleotides: TGTGCCAGCAGGCTAACAGGCGAGACAGAAAAACTGTTTTTT.

The chain recombines TRBV2 with TRBJ2-1; possibly TRBD2 for D (5 bases). The CDR3 spans 14 residues. CDR1 SNHLY and CDR2 FYNNEI come from the germline V gene. V was pared by 4 bases and J by 6 bases, with 13 bases between. CDR3 sequence reads: CASSVEGVGNEQFF. DNA of the CDR3: TGTGCCAGCAGTGTCGAGGGAGTGGGCAATGAGCAGTTCTTC.

This clone was observed once. J is TRBJ2-7 and V is TRBV4-3; a possible D gene is TRBD2 (5 bases). V was trimmed by 0 bases and J by 2 bases, leaving 14 bases between them. The CDR3 consists of 16 residues. CDR1 and CDR2 from the germline V gene are LGHNA and YSLEER. The CDR3 DNA is TGCGCCAGCAGCCAAGATTCGGCGAGGGTCCCCTACGAGCAGTACTTC. This translates into CASSQDSARVPYEQYF.

Notes on this clone: In this CDR3 the conserved last residue, phenylalanine or tryptophan, is missing, so a read error is likely. The chain combines TRBV28 with TRBJ1-2; D not resolved. Germline V gives CDR1 MDHEN, CDR2 SYDVKM. The CDR3 length is 15 residues. The V end lost 2 bases, the J end lost 1 base, and 11 bases lay between the germline ends. The CDR3 bases are TGTGCCAGCAGTTTACCAGCTCCCAATAACTATGGCTACACCCTC. This encodes CASSLPAPNNYGYTL.

The V call is TRBV7-2, the J call TRBJ2-5; 9 bases are shared with TRBD2. Germline V lookup: CDR1 SGHTA, CDR2 FQGNSA. The V segment lost 1 base and the J segment 4 bases; nucleotides outside the gene matches: 7. The CDR3 consists of 16 residues. CDR3 in amino acids: CASSLGGSGSPETQYF. DNA for the CDR3: TGTGCCAGCAGCTTAGGAGGTAGCGGGAGCCCAGAGACCCAGTACTTC.

This chain uses TRBV6-1 with TRBJ2-1, with 10 bases that match TRBD2. The germline V gene encodes CDR1 MNHNS and CDR2 SASEGT. Losses at the gene ends were 6 bases for V and 4 bases for J; bases not matched to a gene: 6. The CDR3 is 15 residues long. CDR3 loop: CASRLAGSEYNEQFF. CDR3 sequence (DNA): TGTGCCAGCAGACTAGCGGGGTCGGAATACAATGAGCAGTTCTTC.

This clone was recorded only once. This rearrangement joins TRBV27 to TRBJ2-6; TRBD1 aligns across 9 bases. Germline V gene lookup returns CDR1 MNHEY and CDR2 SMNVEV (reference sequence). This CDR3 has 21 residues. V gave up 4 bases and J gave up 0 bases; unmatched junction bases: 16. The CDR3 reads CASSSRDREKATNSGANVLTF. Here the CDR3 DNA reads TGTGCCAGCAGTTCACGGGACAGGGAAAAGGCTACCAACTCTGGGGCCAACGTCCTGACTTTC.

The chain links TRBV25-1 to TRBJ2-5, with 16 bases aligning to TRBD2. The length of the CDR3 is 17 residues. V gave up 6 bases and J gave up 4 bases; unmatched junction bases: 8. Germline loops: CDR1 MGHDK, CDR2 SYGVNS. The CDR3 region is CASSSGLAGGGAETQYF. CDR3 nucleotides: TGTGCCAGCAGCTCGGGACTAGCGGGAGGGGGAGCAGAGACCCAGTACTTC. Combining the CDR3 with reference TRBV25-1 and TRBJ2-5 gives the whole variable domain EADIYQTPRYLVIGTGKKITLECSQTMGHDKMYWYQQDPGMELHLIHYSYGVNSTEKGDLSSESTVSRIRTEHFPLTLESARPSHTSQYLCASSSGLAGGGAETQYFGPGTRLLVL.

This sequence joins TRBV20-1 and TRBJ1-2, with D unclear. The CDR3 runs 10 residues. Germline V gene data show CDR1 as DFQATT and CDR2 as SNEGSKA (reference sequence). V lost 5 bases, J lost 3 bases, and 4 bases lay in between. CDR3 in amino acids: CSAYYYGYTF. In DNA form, the CDR3 reads TGCAGTGCTTACTACTATGGCTACACCTTC.

The V gene is TRBV5-1, the J gene TRBJ2-1, with 9 nucleotides matching TRBD1. V lost 0 bases and J lost 2; bases outside the gene matches: 3. This CDR3 is built from 16 residues. Looked up from germline, CDR1 is SGHRS and CDR2 is YFSETQ. The CDR3 is CASSLAGTGTYNEQFF. The CDR3 nucleotides are TGCGCCAGCAGCTTGGCTGGGACAGGGACCTACAATGAGCAGTTCTTC.

The gene calls are TRBV19 and TRBJ2-5, with D unclear. The J call may be wrong; the DNA end is better matched by TRBJ2-7. The CDR3 sequence is 14 residues long. CDR1 is LNHDA, CDR2 SQIVND, per germline (reference sequence). CDR3 sequence reads: CASSSRGGYYEQYF. CDR3 sequence (DNA): TGTGCCAGTAGTAGCCGAGGTGGGTACTACGAGCAGTACTTC.

The chain is built from TRBV11-3 and TRBJ2-2, with D perhaps TRBD2 (6 bases). Trimming removed 5 bases at V and 1 base at J, with 11 bases between. The CDR3 is 15 residues long. Germline loops: CDR1 SGHNT, CDR2 YENEEA. In DNA, the CDR3 is TGTGCCAGCAGCAAGGCGGGACGGAACACCGGGGAGCTGTTTTTT. Translating gives CASSKAGRNTGELFF.

This sequence joins TRBV7-2 and TRBJ2-7; 8 bases line up with TRBD1. Germline loops: CDR1 SGHTA, CDR2 FQGNSA. The CDR3 consists of 14 residues. V was pared by 5 bases and J by 3 bases, with 6 bases of the junction left unmatched. In DNA form, the CDR3 reads TGTGCCAGCAGCACTTTGGACAGGGTCTACGAGCAGTACTTC. This codes for CASSTLDRVYEQYF.

The rearrangement uses TRBV9 and TRBJ2-1; 9 positions match TRBD2. Trimming removed 1 base from V and 7 bases from J; junction bases left unmatched: 15. CDR3 length equals 18 residues. From germline, CDR1 is SGDLS and CDR2 YYNGEE. This CDR3 is CASSVHPRASGVGNEQFF. Written as DNA, the CDR3 is TGTGCCAGCAGCGTACACCCGAGGGCTAGCGGGGTGGGAAATGAGCAGTTCTTC.

The J gene is TRBJ2-7, the V gene TRBV6-1, with 8 nucleotides matching TRBD1. Germline-derived CDR1 and CDR2 are MNHNS and SASEGT. CDR3 length: 18 residues. V trimming: 1 base; J trimming: 2 bases; junction bases outside the gene matches: 13. In DNA form, the CDR3 reads TGTGCCAGCAGTGAAGTCCCAGGGGGCGGAACCGGCCCCTACGAGCAGTACTTC. It translates to CASSEVPGGGTGPYEQYF.

This chain links TRBV5-1 with TRBJ1-1; TRBD1 is a possible D gene (5 bases). CDR1 is SGHRS, CDR2 YFSETQ, per germline. CDR3 size: 15 residues. V lost 5 bases to trimming and J lost 0 bases, with 14 bases between them. CDR3 sequence reads: CASSYGTPMNTEAFF. The CDR3 DNA follows: TGCGCCAGCAGTTATGGGACTCCTATGAACACTGAAGCTTTCTTT.

The chain joins TRBV14 to TRBJ1-1; D is undetermined. The CDR3 sequence is 13 residues long. With 5 bases removed from V and 1 base from J, the gap between germline ends came to 8 bases. Germline V gene sequence: CDR1 SGHDN, CDR2 FVKESK. This CDR3 reads CASSVGGNTEAFF. DNA for the CDR3: TGTGCCAGCAGCGTAGGAGGGAACACTGAAGCTTTCTTT.

The rearrangement uses TRBV5-4 and TRBJ2-7; 7 nucleotides line up with TRBD2. V gave up 3 bases and J gave up 0 bases; unmatched junction bases: 3. The CDR3 totals 14 residues. The germline V gene has CDR1 SGHNT and CDR2 YYREEE (reference sequence). In nucleotides, the CDR3 is TGTGCCAGCAGCTCCACTAGCGACTCCTACGAGCAGTACTTC. This encodes CASSSTSDSYEQYF.

This rearrangement joins TRBV18 to TRBJ2-7, with 14 bases that match TRBD2. Germline V lookup: CDR1 KGHSH, CDR2 LQKENI. CDR3 size: 17 residues. J lost 5 bases, V lost 4 bases, and 10 bases had no gene match. CDR3 nucleotides: TGTGCCAGCTCACGCGAGGGGACTAGCGGGAGTCCCCACGAGCAGTACTTC. Its protein is CASSREGTSGSPHEQYF.

This clone has just a few counts. This sequence joins TRBV6-5 and TRBJ1-5, with D unclear. The CDR3 sequence is 13 residues long. With 5 bases removed from V and 3 bases from J, the gap between germline ends came to 8 bases. Germline lookup yields CDR1 MNHEY and CDR2 SVGAGI. The DNA of the CDR3 is TGTGCCAGCAGTGAACATTACAATCAGCCCCAGCATTTT. This gives the protein CASSEHYNQPQHF.

In the case of this clone: At one end, the junction sequence differs from germline, possibly due to a read error. The chain combines TRBV7-9 with TRBJ1-3, with 10 nucleotides matching TRBD1. CDR1 is SEHNR, CDR2 FQNEAQ, per germline (reference sequence). The CDR3 length is 17 residues. As DNA, the CDR3 is TGTTCCAGCAGCTTGGGACAGGGGTTTGGGGCTGGAAACACCATATATTTT. This translates into CSSSLGQGFGAGNTIYF. Full variable domain (missing parts from reference TRBV7-9 and TRBJ1-3): DTGVSQNPRHKITKRGQNVTFRCDPISEHNRLYWYRQTLGQGPEFLTYFQNEAQLEKSRLLSDRFSAERPKGSFSTLEIQRTEQGDSAMYLCSSSLGQGFGAGNTIYFGEGSWLTVV.

The rearrangement joins TRBV6-1 to TRBJ2-1; D possibly corresponds to TRBD1 (5 bases). Germline V gene data show CDR1 as MNHNS and CDR2 as SASEGT. The CDR3 contains 14 residues. Trimming left V 8 bases short and J 0 bases short, with 11 bases between. For the CDR3, the DNA is TGTGCCAGCCACAGGCAAAGCTCCTACAATGAGCAGTTCTTC. Its translation is CASHRQSSYNEQFF.

The chain links TRBV9 to TRBJ2-1, with 9 bases aligning to TRBD2. The junction had 7 bases not matched to a gene; V was cut back by 2 bases and J by 4 bases. The CDR3 consists of 16 residues. Germline-derived CDR1 and CDR2 are SGDLS and YYNGEE. The DNA of the CDR3 is TGTGCCAGCAGCGTCCTTAGCGGGGGTTTATACAATGAGCAGTTCTTC. Protein: CASSVLSGGLYNEQFF.

The V and J genes are TRBV25-1 and TRBJ2-5; D may be TRBD1 (6 bases). Trimming shortened V by 5 bases and J by 0 bases, and 10 bases separated the two germline ends. The length of the CDR3 is 14 residues. The germline gives CDR1 MGHDK, CDR2 SYGVNS. CDR3 sequence: CASSQGKYQETQYF. As DNA, the CDR3 is TGTGCCAGCAGTCAGGGGAAGTACCAAGAGACCCAGTACTTC.

J is TRBJ2-7 and V is TRBV2; TRBD1 is a possible D gene (5 bases). Per the germline V gene, CDR1 is SNHLY and CDR2 is FYNNEI. Trimming took off 1 base at V and 3 bases at J, with 13 bases between the two ends. The CDR3 loop spans 15 amino acids. CDR3 bases: TGTGCCAGCAGTGAAGTGGCAGGGTCTGGCTACGAGCAGTACTTC. Protein: CASSEVAGSGYEQYF.

This clone appeared once. The chain has TRBV10-3 and TRBJ2-7; 7 bases line up with TRBD1. This CDR3 is built from 14 residues. The germline CDR1 and CDR2 sequences are ENHRY and SYGVKD. The V and J ends lost 0 bases and 3 bases, in that order; junction bases with no gene match: 2. The CDR3 reads CAISESGQNYEQYF. CDR3 in DNA: TGTGCCATCAGTGAGTCGGGACAGAACTACGAGCAGTACTTC.

The genes are TRBV25-1 and TRBJ2-7, with TRBD2 matching over 10 bases. Germline V gene data show CDR1 as MGHDK and CDR2 as SYGVNS. The length of the CDR3 is 15 residues. J lost 6 bases, V lost 2 bases, and 7 bases had no gene match. This CDR3 reads CASSEKLAGLTEQYF. The CDR3 bases are TGTGCCAGCAGTGAAAAACTAGCGGGACTGACCGAGCAGTACTTC.

V gene TRBV5-6 combines with J gene TRBJ2-7, with D possibly being TRBD1 (6 bases). The CDR3 runs 13 residues. V was pared by 1 base and J by 11 bases, with 16 bases between. Germline V gene sequence: CDR1 SGHDT, CDR2 YYEEEE. CDR3 in DNA: TGTGCCAGCAGCTTGAATGATCGGGACAAGGAGTACTTC. It is translated as CASSLNDRDKEYF.

This sequence joins TRBV18 and TRBJ2-3; perhaps TRBD1 as D (5 bases). Germline CDR1 reads KGHSH; CDR2 reads LQKENI. This CDR3 is built from 15 residues. Trimming left V 3 bases short and J 1 base short, with 11 bases between. CDR3 bases: TGTGCCAGCTCACCCGGGCAGGGTGGCACAGATACGCAGTATTTT. Translated, it gives CASSPGQGGTDTQYF.